This T cell receptor (beta chain) emerged from a study of blood T cell repertoires in COVID-19 (TCRdb year 2020). Some background on the complete study: Collaborator samples came from the United States, Italy and Spain and covered acute and convalescent phases of COVID-19. The material from the prospective study consisted of cDNA or gDNA derived from T cells, B-cell-depleted T cells, or PBMCs. Subjects who had been exposed to COVID-19, were actively infected with it, or had recovered from it provided the deeply sampled blood TCRbeta repertoires that made up the dataset. The repertoires were released in a freely available public database meant as a resource for research on the immune response to SARS-CoV-2. Samples were obtained from the ongoing ImmuneRACE study (first 160 participants) and from 1,254 subjects provided by 6 global collaborators. Sample metadata almost always included a de-identified subject ID, COVID-19 status, age in years and sex. Where available, HLA class I and class II types were obtained from metadata supplied by the sample provider rather than from assay-based typing. Paper-wide results and their limitations: The amount of clinical and demographic metadata varied by source and participant and was provided uncurated.

TCRbeta CDR3 regions were amplified from genomic DNA using the immunoSEQ Assay, a bias-controlled multiplex PCR. In the paper's pipeline: Nucleated cell counts per sample were estimated from amplification of reference gene primers within the assay. To quantify the absolute abundance of each unique TCRbeta CDR3 rearrangement, sequence reads were collapsed and filtered. Productive Simpson clonality was computed per sample as the square root of Simpson's diversity index over productive rearrangements. This immuneACCESS table, as held by TCRdb, lists in-frame sequences with V and J called but not all clones. Of the missing ones, under half trace to an unresolved V gene in checked studies; the others have no known cause. D and trimming come from the DNA, and the V and J calls and clone size come from that table. In this sample the table shows over 150,000 clones, around 84% of which occur a single time. The ten largest make up about 7.3% of the sample.

Comments on this clone: The antigen it binds to is not known. Base-call qualities are not available, and no considerably larger clone is one nucleotide away.

Each collaborating institution followed its own protocols to collect whole blood in K2EDTA tubes. For TCRbeta analysis, collaborator samples were shipped as frozen whole blood, as isolated PBMCs, or as DNA extracted from either sample type. The sample consisted of peripheral blood. This receptor was identified in a man aged 50 or older with active or convalescent COVID-19.

The bases read TGCAGTGCTAGAGCCGGAGATGAGCAGTTCTTC. Translated, this gives CSARAGDEQFF. Rearrangement joined TRBV20-1 to TRBJ2-1, with no reliable assignment of the D segment. For CDR1 and CDR2, the germline V gene (reference sequence) lists DFQATT and SNEGSKA. There are 11 amino acids in the CDR3, from cysteine to phenylalanine inclusive. The entry retains the CDR3 DNA only, 33 bases that are in frame from base 1. Trimming removed 1 base from V and 8 bases from J, leaving 6 bases between the germline ends.